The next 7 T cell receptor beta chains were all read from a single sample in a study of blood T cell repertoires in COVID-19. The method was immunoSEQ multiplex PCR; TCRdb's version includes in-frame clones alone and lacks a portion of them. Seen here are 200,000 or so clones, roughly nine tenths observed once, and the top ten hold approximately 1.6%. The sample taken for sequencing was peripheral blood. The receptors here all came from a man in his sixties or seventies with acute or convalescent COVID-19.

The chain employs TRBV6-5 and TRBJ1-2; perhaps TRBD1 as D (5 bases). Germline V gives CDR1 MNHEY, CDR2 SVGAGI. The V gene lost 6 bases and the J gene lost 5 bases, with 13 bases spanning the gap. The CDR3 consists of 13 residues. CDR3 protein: CASSYPGKYGYTF. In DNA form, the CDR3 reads TGTGCCAGCAGCTATCCAGGGAAGTATGGCTACACCTTC.

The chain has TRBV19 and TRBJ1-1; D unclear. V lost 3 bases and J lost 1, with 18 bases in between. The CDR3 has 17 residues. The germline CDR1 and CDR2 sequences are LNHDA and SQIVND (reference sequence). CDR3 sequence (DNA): TGTGCCAGTAGTATTAGGGCCCGTGGAGCGGGGAACACTGAAGCTTTCTTT. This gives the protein CASSIRARGAGNTEAFF.

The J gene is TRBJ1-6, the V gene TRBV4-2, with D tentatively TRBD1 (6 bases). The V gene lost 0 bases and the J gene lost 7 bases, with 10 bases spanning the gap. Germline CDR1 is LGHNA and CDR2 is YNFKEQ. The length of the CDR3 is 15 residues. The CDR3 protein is CASSQDYRDNSPLHF. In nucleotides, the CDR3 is TGTGCCAGCAGCCAAGATTACAGGGACAATTCACCCCTCCACTTT.

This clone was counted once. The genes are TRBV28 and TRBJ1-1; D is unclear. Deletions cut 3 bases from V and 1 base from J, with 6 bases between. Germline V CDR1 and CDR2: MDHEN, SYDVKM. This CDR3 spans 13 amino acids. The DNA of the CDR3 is TGTGCCAGCAGTTTGATTAGGAACACTGAAGCTTTCTTT. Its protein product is CASSLIRNTEAFF.

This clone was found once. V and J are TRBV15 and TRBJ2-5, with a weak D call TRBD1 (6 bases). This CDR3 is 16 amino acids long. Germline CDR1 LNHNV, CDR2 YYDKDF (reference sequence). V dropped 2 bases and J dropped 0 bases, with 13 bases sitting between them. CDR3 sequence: CATSRFRDINQETQYF. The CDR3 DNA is TGTGCCACCAGCAGATTCCGGGACATAAACCAAGAGACCCAGTACTTC. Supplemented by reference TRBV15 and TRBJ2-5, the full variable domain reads DAMVIQNPRYQVTQFGKPVTLSCSQTLNHNVMYWYQQKSSQAPKLLFHYYDKDFNNEADTPDNFQSRRPNTSFCFLDIRSPGLGDTAMYLCATSRFRDINQETQYFGPGTRLLVL.

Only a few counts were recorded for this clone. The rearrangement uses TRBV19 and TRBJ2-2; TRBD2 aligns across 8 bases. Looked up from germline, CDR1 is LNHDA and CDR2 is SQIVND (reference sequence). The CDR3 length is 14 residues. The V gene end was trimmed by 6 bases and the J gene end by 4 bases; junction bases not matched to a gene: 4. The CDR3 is CASRAGGGTGELFF. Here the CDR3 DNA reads TGTGCCAGTAGGGCGGGGGGAGGCACCGGGGAGCTGTTTTTT.

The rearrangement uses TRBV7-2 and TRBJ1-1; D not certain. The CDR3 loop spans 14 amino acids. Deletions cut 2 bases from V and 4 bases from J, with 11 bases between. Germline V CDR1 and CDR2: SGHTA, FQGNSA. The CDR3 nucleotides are TGTGCCAGCAGCTTAACAGCCGGTAGCACTGAAGCTTTCTTT. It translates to CASSLTAGSTEAFF.